One sample yielded the 18 T cell receptor beta chains listed below, sequenced in a study of cytomegalovirus exposure and HLA in healthy donors. The PCR ran on 60 Vbeta and 13 Jbeta primers. The data were produced by immunoSEQ multiplex PCR, yet TCRdb's version contains in-frame clones alone and is incomplete. In the table there are more than 150,000 clones, about 80% of which are singletons. What was sequenced was PBMCs. These receptors originate from a woman in her 30s in good health and CMV-seronegative.

The chain carries TRBV7-9 and TRBJ1-2, with 7 nucleotides matching TRBD1. Germline assignment: CDR1 SEHNR and CDR2 FQNEAQ (reference sequence). After removal of 4 bases from V and 5 bases from J, the junction contained 7 bases not matched to a gene. CDR3 length: 14 residues. The CDR3 spells CASSSTGQDYGYTF. The CDR3 region has the DNA TGTGCCAGCAGCTCAACAGGACAGGATTATGGCTACACCTTC. The whole variable domain, remainder taken from reference TRBV7-9 and TRBJ1-2, is DTGVSQNPRHKITKRGQNVTFRCDPISEHNRLYWYRQTLGQGPEFLTYFQNEAQLEKSRLLSDRFSAERPKGSFSTLEIQRTEQGDSAMYLCASSSTGQDYGYTFGSGTRLTVV.

The rearrangement links TRBV5-4 to TRBJ2-7; 11 positions match TRBD2. The CDR3 length is 15 residues. With 4 bases clipped from V and 4 bases from J, the junction kept 7 bases outside the gene matches. Germline loops: CDR1 SGHNT, CDR2 YYREEE (reference sequence). CDR3 coding DNA: TGTGCCAGCAGCCGACTACTAGCGGGGGATTACGAGCAGTACTTC. This encodes CASSRLLAGDYEQYF.

V and J are TRBV2 and TRBJ2-7; no definite D call. The V and J ends lost 3 bases and 4 bases respectively, with 16 bases between them. CDR1 is SNHLY, CDR2 FYNNEI, per germline. The CDR3 extends over 15 amino acids. The CDR3 DNA reads TGTGCCAGCAGTGAGATCCGGTCCTCCGTTTACGAGCAGTACTTC. Its translation is CASSEIRSSVYEQYF. The whole variable domain, remainder taken from reference TRBV2 and TRBJ2-7, is EPEVTQTPSHQVTQMGQEVILRCVPISNHLYFYWYRQILGQKVEFLVSFYNNEISEKSEIFDDQFSVERPDGSNFTLKIRSTKLEDSAMYFCASSEIRSSVYEQYFGPGTRLTVT.

The V gene is TRBV4-1, the J gene TRBJ1-1; perhaps TRBD1 as D (6 bases). Germline V CDR1 and CDR2: MGHRA, YSYEKL. The ends were cut back, 4 bases at V and 0 bases at J, with 12 bases in the middle. The CDR3 totals 15 residues. CDR3 sequence: CASSRKTGLNTEAFF. The CDR3 DNA reads TGCGCCAGCAGCCGCAAGACAGGTTTGAACACTGAAGCTTTCTTT.

In this sample, this clone turned up a few times. The rearrangement joins TRBV30 to TRBJ1-1; D may be TRBD1 (6 bases). This CDR3 comprises 13 residues. Trimming pared 2 bases from V and 1 base from J, leaving 8 bases between. Per germline, CDR1 GTSNPN and CDR2 SVGIG (reference sequence). The CDR3 sequence: CAWSRTANTEAFF. CDR3 coding DNA: TGTGCCTGGAGTAGGACAGCGAACACTGAAGCTTTCTTT.

The V gene is TRBV5-1, the J gene TRBJ2-5, with D possibly TRBD2 on 5 matching bases. The closer fit of TRBJ2-7 to the DNA end suggests the J call may be wrong. Germline CDR1 is SGHRS and CDR2 is YFSETQ. The CDR3 sequence is 15 residues long. The CDR3 DNA sequence: TGCGCCAGCAGCTTGTCCACTAGATTCGCGTCCGAGCAGTACTTC. Translated, it gives CASSLSTRFASEQYF.

The chain couples TRBV5-4 to TRBJ1-2, with a possible D match to TRBD1 (5 bases). Germline V gene lookup returns CDR1 SGHNT and CDR2 YYREEE (reference sequence). The CDR3 contains 15 residues. V lost 2 bases, J lost 4 bases, and 15 bases lay in between. The CDR3 region is CASSLPLGRSYGYTF. The CDR3 DNA sequence: TGTGCCAGCAGCTTACCCTTGGGGCGAAGCTATGGCTACACCTTC.

V gene TRBV5-1 combines with J gene TRBJ1-1, with D uncertain. Germline lookup yields CDR1 SGHRS and CDR2 YFSETQ. Trimming left V 7 bases short and J 2 bases short, with 12 bases between. The CDR3 consists of 13 residues. CDR3 nucleotide sequence: TGCGCCAGCGGTGGGCTATCCAACACTGAAGCTTTCTTT. Amino acid sequence: CASGGLSNTEAFF. The full variable domain, its missing parts supplied by reference TRBV5-1 and TRBJ1-1, is KAGVTQTPRYLIKTRGQQVTLSCSPISGHRSVSWYQQTPGQGLQFLFEYFSETQRNKGNFPGRFSGRQFSNSRSEMNVSTLELGDSALYLCASGGLSNTEAFFGQGTRLTVV.

V is TRBV2 and J is TRBJ1-3; 8 nucleotides agree with TRBD1. CDR1 and CDR2 from the germline V gene are SNHLY and FYNNEI. V trimming: 7 bases; J trimming: 4 bases; junction bases outside the gene matches: 6. The CDR3 length is 14 residues. CDR3 loop: CASIPRQGGNTIYF. The CDR3, as DNA: TGTGCCAGCATCCCACGACAGGGGGGAAACACCATATATTTT.

V usage is TRBV19 and J usage is TRBJ2-3; D unresolved. This CDR3 comprises 14 residues. Germline lookup yields CDR1 LNHDA and CDR2 SQIVND (reference sequence). V was clipped by 5 bases and J by 1 base, with 10 bases between them. The CDR3 loop reads CASSLTGRTDTQYF. As DNA, the CDR3 is TGTGCCAGTAGTCTTACTGGGCGCACAGATACGCAGTATTTT.

In DNA, the CDR3 is TGTGCCAGCGCTCGAGGGGGTGTGAACACTGAAGCTTTCTTT. Amino acid sequence: CASARGGVNTEAFF. The chain has TRBV28 and TRBJ1-1; possibly TRBD1 for D (6 bases). CDR3 length equals 14 residues. Germline V CDR1 and CDR2: MDHEN, SYDVKM. The V and J ends lost 8 bases and 0 bases respectively, with 13 bases between them.

This sequence joins TRBV21-1 and TRBJ2-5; whether TRBD1, the table's D call, matches the DNA was not checked. TRBV21-1 is marked as a pseudogene. The CDR3 runs 13 residues. Here the CDR3 reads CASSKAGAETQYF. The CDR3 DNA sequence: TGTGCCAGCAGCAAAGCAGGGGCAGAGACCCAGTACTTC.

The chain combines TRBV27 with TRBJ2-2, with 9 positions matching TRBD1. The CDR3 consists of 15 residues. V was pared by 6 bases and J by 0 bases, with 2 bases of the junction left unmatched. Germline CDR1 MNHEY, CDR2 SMNVEV (reference sequence). CDR3 loop: CASRRDRANTGELFF. The DNA of the CDR3 is TGTGCCAGCAGGAGGGACAGGGCGAACACCGGGGAGCTGTTTTTT.

The V call is TRBV5-1, the J call TRBJ2-7, with TRBD1 as a possible D gene (6 bases). The CDR3 sequence is 15 residues long. The V and J ends lost 0 bases and 3 bases respectively, with 13 bases between them. Germline values: CDR1 SGHRS, CDR2 YFSETQ. Here the CDR3 reads CASSLAPGAGYEQYF. The DNA for the CDR3 is TGCGCCAGCAGCTTGGCCCCAGGGGCGGGCTACGAGCAGTACTTC. Full variable domain (outside the CDR3, taken from reference TRBV5-1 and TRBJ2-7): KAGVTQTPRYLIKTRGQQVTLSCSPISGHRSVSWYQQTPGQGLQFLFEYFSETQRNKGNFPGRFSGRQFSNSRSEMNVSTLELGDSALYLCASSLAPGAGYEQYFGPGTRLTVT.

The chain couples TRBV4-1 to TRBJ2-1; TRBD2 matches at 15 bases. This CDR3 region has 18 residues. After removal of 4 bases from V and 0 bases from J, the junction contained 4 bases not matched to a gene. Germline V CDR1 and CDR2: MGHRA, YSYEKL. The CDR3, as DNA: TGCGCCAGCAGCCGGGGACTAGCGGGGGGTAGCTCCTACAATGAGCAGTTCTTC. It is translated as CASSRGLAGGSSYNEQFF.

This clone has at least ten counts. The chain is built from TRBV6-6 and TRBJ1-4; D not certain. There are 13 residues in the CDR3. Trimming shortened V by 5 bases and J by 5 bases, and 9 bases separated the two germline ends. Germline values: CDR1 MNHNY, CDR2 SVGAGI (reference sequence). CDR3: CASSLDWNEKLFF. CDR3 nucleotides: TGTGCCAGCAGTCTTGACTGGAATGAAAAACTGTTTTTT.

The genes are TRBV7-2 and TRBJ1-4, with a possible D match to TRBD1 (5 bases). CDR3 size: 15 residues. Per the germline V gene, CDR1 is SGHTA and CDR2 is FQGNSA. Trimming took 1 base from V and 3 from J, leaving 9 bases between them. The CDR3 protein is CASSLGAGPNEKLFF. The CDR3 coding sequence is TGTGCCAGCAGCTTAGGGGCAGGGCCTAATGAAAAACTGTTTTTT.

V and J are TRBV7-8 and TRBJ1-4; TRBD1 might be the D (5 bases). V was trimmed by 1 base and J by 4 bases, leaving 16 bases between them. CDR3 size: 17 residues. Germline CDR1 is SGHVS and CDR2 is FQNEAQ. CDR3 DNA: TGTGCCAGCAGCTTAGTGCTACAGGCCCTCAATAATGAAAAACTGTTTTTT. It translates to CASSLVLQALNNEKLFF.